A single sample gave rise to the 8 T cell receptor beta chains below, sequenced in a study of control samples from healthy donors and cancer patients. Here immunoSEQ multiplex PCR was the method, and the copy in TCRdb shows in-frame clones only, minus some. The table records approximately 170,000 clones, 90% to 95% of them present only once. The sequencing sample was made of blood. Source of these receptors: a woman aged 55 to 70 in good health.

The chain's CDR3 is CASSPGQGAEQPQHF. The CDR3 nucleotides are TGTGCCAGCTCACCTGGGCAGGGGGCCGAACAGCCCCAGCATTTT. The chain has TRBV18 and TRBJ1-5, with 8 bases matching TRBD1. The CDR3 is 15 amino acids. Germline trimming cut 3 bases from V and 7 bases from J; bases unmatched to any gene: 8. Germline values: CDR1 KGHSH, CDR2 LQKENI.

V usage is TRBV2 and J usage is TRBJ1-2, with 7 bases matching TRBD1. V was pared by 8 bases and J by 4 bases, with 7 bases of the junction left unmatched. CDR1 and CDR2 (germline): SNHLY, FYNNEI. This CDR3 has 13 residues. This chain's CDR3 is CASRDSVLYGYTF. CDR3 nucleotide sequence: TGTGCCAGCCGGGACAGCGTTCTCTATGGCTACACCTTC.

This chain's CDR3 is CASSQDINTEAFF. Here the CDR3 DNA reads TGCGCCAGCAGCCAGGATATTAACACTGAAGCTTTCTTT. V usage is TRBV5-1 and J usage is TRBJ1-1; D is uncertain. Germline V gene lookup returns CDR1 SGHRS and CDR2 YFSETQ. V was pared by 4 bases and J by 2 bases, with 9 bases between. The CDR3 totals 13 residues.

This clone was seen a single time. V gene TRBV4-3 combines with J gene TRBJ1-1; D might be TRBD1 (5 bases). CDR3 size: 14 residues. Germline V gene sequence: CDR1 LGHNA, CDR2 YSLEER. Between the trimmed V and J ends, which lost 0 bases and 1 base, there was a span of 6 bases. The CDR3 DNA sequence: TGCGCCAGCAGCCAAGATGGGGGGAACACTGAAGCTTTCTTT. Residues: CASSQDGGNTEAFF.

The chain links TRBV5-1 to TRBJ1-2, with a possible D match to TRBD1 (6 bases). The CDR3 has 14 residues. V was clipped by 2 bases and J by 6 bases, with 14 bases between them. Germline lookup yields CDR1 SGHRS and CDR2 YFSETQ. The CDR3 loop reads CASSLGGAQDGYTF. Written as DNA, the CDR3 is TGCGCCAGCAGCTTAGGGGGGGCGCAGGATGGCTACACCTTC.

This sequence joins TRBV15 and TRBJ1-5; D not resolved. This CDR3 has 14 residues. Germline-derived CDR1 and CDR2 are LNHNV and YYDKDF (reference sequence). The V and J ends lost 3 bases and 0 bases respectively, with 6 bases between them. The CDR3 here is CATSRGNSNQPQHF. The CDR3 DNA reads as TGTGCCACCAGCAGGGGCAATAGCAATCAGCCCCAGCATTTT.

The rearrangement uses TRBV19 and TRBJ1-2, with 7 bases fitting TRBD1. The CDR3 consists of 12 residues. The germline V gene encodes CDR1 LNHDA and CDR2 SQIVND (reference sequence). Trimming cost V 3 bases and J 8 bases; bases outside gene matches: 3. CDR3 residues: CASSMNRGGYTF. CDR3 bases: TGTGCCAGTAGTATGAACAGGGGCGGCTACACCTTC.

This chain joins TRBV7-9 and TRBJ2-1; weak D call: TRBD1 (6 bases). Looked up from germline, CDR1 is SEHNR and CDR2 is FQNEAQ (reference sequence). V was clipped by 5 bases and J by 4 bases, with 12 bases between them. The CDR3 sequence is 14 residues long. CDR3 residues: CASSPDSLYNEQFF. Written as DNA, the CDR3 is TGTGCCAGCAGCCCGGACAGTTTGTACAATGAGCAGTTCTTC. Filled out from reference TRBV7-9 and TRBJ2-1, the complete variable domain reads DTGVSQNPRHKITKRGQNVTFRCDPISEHNRLYWYRQTLGQGPEFLTYFQNEAQLEKSRLLSDRFSAERPKGSFSTLEIQRTEQGDSAMYLCASSPDSLYNEQFFGPGTRLTVL.